Detailed here is one T cell receptor beta chain. This CDR3 is built from 17 residues. Looked up from germline, CDR1 is LGHNA and CDR2 is YNFKEQ. V was shortened by 0 bases and J by 0 bases, with 9 bases between the two germline ends. TCRdb's copy holds only in-frame clones and misses some; the assay was immunoSEQ multiplex PCR. The sample contains approximately 94,000 clones, approximately 90% of which appear only once. The data stem from a study of blood T cell repertoires in COVID-19. This clonotype was obtained from a man over 45 with active COVID-19. This rearrangement joins TRBV4-2 to TRBJ2-6, with D perhaps matching TRBD2 (5 bases). Source material: peripheral blood. As DNA, the CDR3 is TGTGCCAGCAGCCAAGATGGAGCGGCCTCTGGGGCCAACGTCCTGACTTTC. Encoded protein: CASSQDGAASGANVLTF.